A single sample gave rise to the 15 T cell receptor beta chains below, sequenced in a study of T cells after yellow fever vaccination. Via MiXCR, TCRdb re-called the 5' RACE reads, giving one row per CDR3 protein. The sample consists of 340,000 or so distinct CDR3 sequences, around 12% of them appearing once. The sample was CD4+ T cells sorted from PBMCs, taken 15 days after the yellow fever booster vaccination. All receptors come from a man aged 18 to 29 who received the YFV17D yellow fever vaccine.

Written as DNA, the CDR3 is TGCGCCAGCAGCTGGGGACGGACTAGCACAGATACGCAGTATTTT. Its protein is CASSWGRTSTDTQYF. The chain links TRBV5-1 to TRBJ2-3, with D perhaps matching TRBD1 or TRBD2 (5 bases each). CDR1 and CDR2 from the germline V gene are SGHRS and YFSETQ. V lost 3 bases and J lost 0, with 11 bases in between. The CDR3 length is 15 residues.

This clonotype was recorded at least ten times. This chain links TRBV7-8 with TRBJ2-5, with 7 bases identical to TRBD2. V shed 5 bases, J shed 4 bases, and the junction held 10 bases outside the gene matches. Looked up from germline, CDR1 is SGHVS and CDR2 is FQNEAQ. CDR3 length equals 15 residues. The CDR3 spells CASSPVWGEGETQYF. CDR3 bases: TGTGCCAGCAGCCCTGTATGGGGGGAGGGAGAGACCCAGTACTTC.

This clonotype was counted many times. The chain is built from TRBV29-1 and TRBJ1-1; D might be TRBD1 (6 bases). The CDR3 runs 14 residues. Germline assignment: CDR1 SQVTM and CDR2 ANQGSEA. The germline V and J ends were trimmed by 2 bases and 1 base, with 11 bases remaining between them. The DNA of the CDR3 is TGCAGCGTTGAACCGGGGGCGGCGAACACTGAAGCTTTCTTT. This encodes CSVEPGAANTEAFF.

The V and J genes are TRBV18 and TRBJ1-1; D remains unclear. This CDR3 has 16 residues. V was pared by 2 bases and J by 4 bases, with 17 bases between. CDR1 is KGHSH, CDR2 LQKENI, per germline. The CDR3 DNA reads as TGTGCCAGCTCACCAAGTGGGCAGATCAGAGGCACTGAAGCTTTCTTT. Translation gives CASSPSGQIRGTEAFF. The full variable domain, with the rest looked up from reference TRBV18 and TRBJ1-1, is NAGVMQNPRHLVRRRGQEARLRCSPMKGHSHVYWYRQLPEEGLKFMVYLQKENIIDESGMPKERFSAEFPKEGPSILRIQQVVRGDSAAYFCASSPSGQIRGTEAFFGQGTRLTVV.

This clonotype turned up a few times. CDR3 in DNA: TGTGCCAGCAGTGACCAGGGGACCAACTATGGCTACACCTTC. Translation: CASSDQGTNYGYTF. This chain connects TRBV2 to TRBJ1-2, with D perhaps TRBD1 (6 bases). The CDR3 sequence is 14 residues long. The germline V and J ends were trimmed by 3 bases and 2 bases, with 10 bases remaining between them. Looked up from germline, CDR1 is SNHLY and CDR2 is FYNNEI.

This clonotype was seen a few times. CDR3 region: CASSLDATGSNNQPQHF. Here the CDR3 DNA reads TGCGCCAGCAGCTTGGATGCCACAGGGTCGAACAATCAGCCCCAGCATTTT. The rearrangement links TRBV5-1 to TRBJ1-5; D possibly corresponds to TRBD1 (6 bases). The V and J ends lost 0 bases and 3 bases respectively, with 16 bases between them. This CDR3 has 17 residues. Germline CDR1 is SGHRS and CDR2 is YFSETQ.

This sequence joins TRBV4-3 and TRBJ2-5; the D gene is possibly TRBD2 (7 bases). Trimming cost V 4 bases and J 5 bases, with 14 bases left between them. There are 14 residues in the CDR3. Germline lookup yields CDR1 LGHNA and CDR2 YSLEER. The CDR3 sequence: CASSLAGRGETQYF. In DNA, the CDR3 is TGCGCCAGCAGCCTCGCGGGGAGGGGGGAGACCCAGTACTTC.

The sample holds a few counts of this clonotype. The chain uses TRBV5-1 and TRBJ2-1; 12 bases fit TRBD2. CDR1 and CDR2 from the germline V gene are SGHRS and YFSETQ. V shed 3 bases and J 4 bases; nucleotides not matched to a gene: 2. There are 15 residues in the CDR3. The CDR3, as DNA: TGCGCCAGCAGCTGGACTAGCGGGGTTTACAATGAGCAGTTCTTC. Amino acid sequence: CASSWTSGVYNEQFF.

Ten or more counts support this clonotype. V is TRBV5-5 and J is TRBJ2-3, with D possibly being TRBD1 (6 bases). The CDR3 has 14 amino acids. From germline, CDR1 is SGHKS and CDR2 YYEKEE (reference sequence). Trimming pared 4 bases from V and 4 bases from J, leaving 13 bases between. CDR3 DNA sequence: TGTGCCAGCAGCCTAACCACAGGGCCAGATACGCAGTATTTT. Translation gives CASSLTTGPDTQYF.

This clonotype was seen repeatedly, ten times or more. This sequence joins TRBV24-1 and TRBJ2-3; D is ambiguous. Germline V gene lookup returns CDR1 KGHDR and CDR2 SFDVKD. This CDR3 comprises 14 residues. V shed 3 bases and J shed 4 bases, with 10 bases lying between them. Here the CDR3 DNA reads TGTGCCACCAGTGATCAGGTGGATCCAGATACGCAGTATTTT. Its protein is CATSDQVDPDTQYF.

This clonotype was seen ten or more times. The CDR3 sequence: CASSPYGDQETQYF. DNA for the CDR3: TGTGCCAGCTCACCCTACGGGGACCAAGAGACCCAGTACTTC. This chain links TRBV18 with TRBJ2-5; the D gene is possibly TRBD2 (5 bases). Trimming took 3 bases from V and 0 from J, leaving 8 bases between them. The CDR3 extends over 14 amino acids. CDR1 is KGHSH, CDR2 LQKENI, per germline.

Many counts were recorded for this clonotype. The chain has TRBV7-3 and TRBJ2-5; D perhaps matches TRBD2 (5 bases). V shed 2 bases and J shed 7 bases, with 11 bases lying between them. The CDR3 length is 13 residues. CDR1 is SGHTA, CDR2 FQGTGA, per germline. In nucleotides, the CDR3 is TGTGCCAGCAGCTTAGCCGGGGTGGGGACCCAGTACTTC. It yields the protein CASSLAGVGTQYF.

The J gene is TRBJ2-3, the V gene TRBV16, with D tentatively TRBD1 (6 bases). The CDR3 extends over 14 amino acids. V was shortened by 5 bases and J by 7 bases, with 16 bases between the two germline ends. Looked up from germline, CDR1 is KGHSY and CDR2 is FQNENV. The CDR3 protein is CASSTAGVGNTQYF. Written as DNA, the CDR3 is TGTGCCAGCAGCACAGCAGGGGTTGGAAATACGCAGTATTTT. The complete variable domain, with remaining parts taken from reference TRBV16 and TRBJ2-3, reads GEEVAQTPKHLVRGEGQKAKLYCAPIKGHSYVFWYQQVLKNEFKFLISFQNENVFDETGMPKERFSAKCLPNSPCSLEIQATKLEDSAVYFCASSTAGVGNTQYFGPGTRLTVL.

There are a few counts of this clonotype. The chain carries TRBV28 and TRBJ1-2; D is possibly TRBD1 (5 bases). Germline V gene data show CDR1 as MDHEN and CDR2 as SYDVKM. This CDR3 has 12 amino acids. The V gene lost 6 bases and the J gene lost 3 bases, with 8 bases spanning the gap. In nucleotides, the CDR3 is TGTGCCAGCAGGTGGGGGGACTATGGCTACACCTTC. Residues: CASRWGDYGYTF.

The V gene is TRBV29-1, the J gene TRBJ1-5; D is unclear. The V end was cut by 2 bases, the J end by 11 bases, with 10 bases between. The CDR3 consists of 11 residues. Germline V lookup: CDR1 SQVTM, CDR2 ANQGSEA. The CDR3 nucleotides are TGCAGCGTTGAAATCGGGAAGGCCCAGCATTTT. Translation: CSVEIGKAQHF. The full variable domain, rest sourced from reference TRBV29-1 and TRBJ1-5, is SAVISQKPSRDICQRGTSLTIQCQVDSQVTMMFWYRQQPGQSLTLIATANQGSEATYESGFVIDKFPISRPNLTFSTLTVSNMSPEDSSIYLCSVEIGKAQHFGDGTRLSIL.